The 11 T cell receptor beta chains reported below all come from one sample, sequenced in a study of Ad26.COV2.S vaccination and SARS-CoV-2 variants. Treatment here: some 20 received Ad26.COV2.S at low or high dose, single or two shots; about 5 received placebo; per-sample allocation not given. Collection of samples fell on day 63 after the first vaccine or placebo injection. Sequencing was performed with immunoSEQ multiplex PCR; in TCRdb, only in-frame clones are kept and a portion is missing. Of 410,000 or so clones in the sample, 90% were seen once. The specimen comprised peripheral blood, sampled in a trial of Ad26.COV2.S vaccine versus placebo. These receptors were obtained from a person aged 18-60 years who received the Ad26.COV2.S COVID-19 vaccine or a placebo.

This chain joins TRBV4-3 and TRBJ2-3, with 7 bases aligning to TRBD2. Germline CDR1 reads LGHNA; CDR2 reads YSLEER. The CDR3 runs 19 residues. Losses at the gene ends were 0 bases for V and 5 bases for J; bases not matched to a gene: 17. CDR3 amino acids: CASSQDFLRPTSRKDTQYF. The CDR3 nucleotides read TGCGCCAGCAGCCAAGATTTTTTGAGACCGACTAGCCGCAAAGATACGCAGTATTTT.

This chain links TRBV6-2 or TRBV6-3 with TRBJ2-6, with D uncertain. Germline V gene sequence: CDR1 MNHEY, CDR2 SVGEGT. The germline V and J ends were trimmed by 6 bases and 2 bases, with 14 bases remaining between them. This CDR3 has 16 amino acids. The chain's CDR3 is CASSPPRRAGANVLTF. DNA for the CDR3: TGTGCCAGCAGCCCCCCTCGAAGAGCTGGGGCCAACGTCCTGACTTTC.

V gene TRBV12-3 or TRBV12-4 combines with J gene TRBJ2-5; 8 bases map to TRBD1. The CDR3 totals 13 residues. V lost 8 bases to trimming and J lost 5 bases; unmatched junction nucleotides: 7. The CDR3 protein is CASGPTGEETQYF. CDR3 DNA: TGTGCCAGCGGCCCGACAGGGGAGGAGACCCAGTACTTC.

The chain combines TRBV5-1 with TRBJ2-2; no clear D. Trimming removed 3 bases from V and 0 bases from J, with 12 bases in between. Germline V lookup: CDR1 SGHRS, CDR2 YFSETQ. The CDR3 is 16 amino acids. The CDR3 loop reads CASSYMTVSNTGELFF. CDR3 coding DNA: TGCGCCAGCAGCTACATGACGGTATCGAACACCGGGGAGCTGTTTTTT. Supplemented by reference TRBV5-1 and TRBJ2-2, the full variable domain reads KAGVTQTPRYLIKTRGQQVTLSCSPISGHRSVSWYQQTPGQGLQFLFEYFSETQRNKGNFPGRFSGRQFSNSRSEMNVSTLELGDSALYLCASSYMTVSNTGELFFGEGSRLTVL.

The J gene is TRBJ2-2, the V gene TRBV6-5, with 8 bases identical to TRBD2. This CDR3 region has 14 residues. Germline lookup yields CDR1 MNHEY and CDR2 SVGAGI. The junction had 5 bases not matched to a gene; V was cut back by 6 bases and J by 5 bases. This CDR3 is CASSSTSVTGELFF. The CDR3 DNA follows: TGTGCCAGCAGCTCGACTAGCGTGACCGGGGAGCTGTTTTTT.

J is TRBJ1-5 and V is TRBV6-6; D gene ambiguous. This CDR3 contains 12 residues. Per the germline V gene, CDR1 is MNHNY and CDR2 is SVGAGI (reference sequence). V was shortened by 0 bases and J by 8 bases, with 5 bases between the two germline ends. This CDR3 reads CASSYSMEPQHF. CDR3 DNA: TGTGCCAGCAGTTACTCGATGGAGCCCCAGCATTTT.

The chain joins TRBV4-1 to TRBJ1-5; 7 bases agree with TRBD1. J gave up 5 bases and V 1 base, and 5 bases lay outside the gene matches. Per the germline V gene, CDR1 is MGHRA and CDR2 is YSYEKL. The CDR3 is made up of 15 amino acids. CDR3 in amino acids: CASSQVGQFHQPQHF. The CDR3 coding sequence is TGCGCCAGCAGCCAAGTGGGACAGTTCCATCAGCCCCAGCATTTT.

The V gene is TRBV30, the J gene TRBJ2-6; D perhaps matches TRBD2 (7 bases). Trimming took 3 bases from V and 2 from J, leaving 14 bases between them. This CDR3 region has 16 residues. Germline-derived CDR1 and CDR2 are GTSNPN and SVGIG (reference sequence). CDR3 coding DNA: TGTGCCTGGAGGCGGGGGCGCCTCCCTGGGGCCAACGTCCTGACTTTC. It translates to CAWRRGRLPGANVLTF.

The V call is TRBV7-9, the J call TRBJ1-4, with D hard to call. Germline V lookup: CDR1 SEHNR, CDR2 FQNEAQ (reference sequence). Deletions cut 5 bases from V and 8 bases from J, with 21 bases between. This CDR3 is built from 16 residues. The CDR3 sequence: CASSPRSTGIGEKLFF. CDR3 bases: TGTGCCAGCAGCCCACGTTCAACGGGGATTGGCGAAAAACTGTTTTTT. Together with reference TRBV7-9 and TRBJ1-4, the CDR3 gives the full variable domain: DTGVSQNPRHKITKRGQNVTFRCDPISEHNRLYWYRQTLGQGPEFLTYFQNEAQLEKSRLLSDRFSAERPKGSFSTLEIQRTEQGDSAMYLCASSPRSTGIGEKLFFGSGTQLSVL.

This rearrangement joins TRBV7-9 to TRBJ2-7; 7 bases line up with TRBD2. The CDR3 totals 12 residues. V shed 11 bases, J shed 5 bases, and the junction held 9 bases outside the gene matches. Germline CDR1 SEHNR, CDR2 FQNEAQ (reference sequence). CDR3 in DNA: TGTGCCTCGAGGCTAGCGGTAAACGAGCAGTACTTC. Translation gives CASRLAVNEQYF.

With regard to this clone: Other DNA sequences from this sample encode an identical CDR3 as well. V is TRBV20-1 and J is TRBJ2-7; D may be TRBD2 (6 bases). Trimming took 6 bases from V and 3 from J, leaving 9 bases between them. The length of the CDR3 is 11 residues. The germline CDR1 and CDR2 sequences are DFQATT and SNEGSKA (reference sequence). This CDR3 reads CSARDFYEQYF. In DNA, the CDR3 is TGCAGTGCCCGGGACTTCTACGAGCAGTACTTC.